The 26 T cell receptor beta chains below were found in one sample sequenced in a study of blood T cells in healthy people across ages (dated by TCRdb to about 2015). The library was prepared using 5' RACE. The listed sequencing device is Illumina HiSeq 2500. A second roughly 6 to 12 cycle PCR used a sample-barcoded 5' primer and a J-beta primer mix. The public reads were reprocessed in TCRdb via fastp at Q25 and MiXCR, keeping in-frame beta chains. Rows are unified per CDR3 protein, each entry keeping the most common DNA and genes. The sample has 650,000 to 900,000 distinct CDR3 sequences on record, approximately 59% of them singletons. 25% to 30% of the sample belongs to the ten largest clones. Material: blood. These TCRs come from a man aged 25-45 years in good health.

Here the CDR3 reads CASRPGVARGGYNEQFF. The CDR3 coding sequence is TGTGCCAGCAGACCCGGGGTAGCGAGGGGAGGATACAATGAGCAGTTCTTC. The gene calls are TRBV7-8 and TRBJ2-1; tentative D call: TRBD2 (6 bases). The CDR3 runs 17 residues. The germline V gene has CDR1 SGHVS and CDR2 FQNEAQ. Trimming cost V 6 bases and J 4 bases, with 22 bases left between them.

In the case of this clonotype: A much more abundant neighbour one base away suggests this may be a read error. The chain has TRBV5-1 and TRBJ2-7; no clear D gene. The germline CDR1 and CDR2 sequences are SGHRS and YFSETQ. This CDR3 is built from 14 residues. The germline V and J ends were trimmed by 0 bases and 5 bases, with 12 bases remaining between them. The CDR3 DNA is TGCGCCAGCAGCTTGGCCGAAGGGCCCGACGAGCAGTACTTC. Translated, it gives CASSLAEGPDEQYF.

This clonotype was seen a few times. The J gene is TRBJ2-7, the V gene TRBV6-2 or TRBV6-3, with 8 bases that match TRBD1. The CDR3 totals 16 residues. V shed 4 bases, J shed 3 bases, and the junction held 11 bases outside the gene matches. Germline lookup yields CDR1 MNHEY and CDR2 SVGEGT. CDR3 sequence: CASSWVQGAFIYEQYF. In DNA form, the CDR3 reads TGTGCCAGCAGTTGGGTGCAGGGGGCTTTCATCTACGAGCAGTACTTC.

The chain joins TRBV20-1 to TRBJ2-5, with 8 bases fitting TRBD1. The DNA end favors TRBJ2-7, so the J call may be wrong. The CDR3 extends over 12 amino acids. Germline lookup yields CDR1 DFQATT and CDR2 SNEGSKA (reference sequence). The DNA of the CDR3 is TGCAGTGCCCCGGACAGGGTTCGCGAGCAGTACTTC. Translation gives CSAPDRVREQYF.

The J gene is TRBJ2-3, the V gene TRBV2, with D possibly matching TRBD2 (7 bases). This CDR3 has 15 residues. CDR1 is SNHLY and CDR2 is FYNNEI in the germline V gene. V was shortened by 0 bases and J by 2 bases, with 9 bases between the two germline ends. The CDR3 protein is CASSEAGGPTDTQYF. CDR3 nucleotides: TGTGCCAGCAGTGAAGCGGGGGGGCCCACAGATACGCAGTATTTT.

V usage is TRBV29-1 and J usage is TRBJ2-2; a weak D match, TRBD2 (6 bases). Trimming shortened V by 6 bases and J by 14 bases, and 25 bases separated the two germline ends. This CDR3 spans 14 amino acids. The germline V gene has CDR1 SQVTM and CDR2 ANQGSEA. CDR3 nucleotides: TGCAGCGTAAGGAGGGGATCGAACACCGAGGAACTGTTTTTT. Protein product: CSVRRGSNTEELFF.

This clonotype came up a few times. V is TRBV7-2 and J is TRBJ2-3; no clear D gene. This CDR3 is 15 amino acids long. The germline V gene has CDR1 SGHTA and CDR2 FQGNSA. V gave up 6 bases and J gave up 0 bases, with 13 bases separating them. CDR3 coding DNA: TGTGCCAGCAGGGTGAACCTTTTTAGCACAGATACGCAGTATTTT. Protein sequence: CASRVNLFSTDTQYF.

The chain uses TRBV20-1 and TRBJ2-5, with 7 bases fitting TRBD1. From germline, CDR1 is DFQATT and CDR2 SNEGSKA (reference sequence). With 4 bases clipped from V and 5 bases from J, the junction kept 10 bases outside the gene matches. The CDR3 consists of 14 residues. CDR3 in DNA: TGCAGTGCTACTTCGACAGGGCCGGGGGAGACCCAGTACTTC. Translation gives CSATSTGPGETQYF.

The V and J genes are TRBV5-6 and TRBJ2-3; D gene unclear. The V gene lost 0 bases and the J gene lost 6 bases, with 11 bases spanning the gap. This CDR3 is built from 14 residues. The V gene's germline CDR1 is SGHDT and CDR2 YYEEEE. The DNA for the CDR3 is TGTGCCAGCAGCTTGGTGCAGTACACGGATACGCAGTATTTT. Its protein is CASSLVQYTDTQYF.

The genes are TRBV20-1 and TRBJ1-2, with D unresolved. Between the trimmed V and J ends, which lost 0 bases and 6 bases, there was a span of 11 bases. The CDR3 sequence is 13 residues long. CDR1 is DFQATT and CDR2 is SNEGSKA in the germline V gene (reference sequence). CDR3 residues: CSARDPDANGYTF. The CDR3, as DNA: TGCAGTGCTAGAGATCCAGACGCTAATGGCTACACCTTC.

The genes are TRBV6-1 and TRBJ1-6; 9 bases align to TRBD1. CDR3 size: 15 residues. V lost 8 bases, J lost 7 bases, and 9 bases stayed unmatched. Germline-derived CDR1 and CDR2 are MNHNS and SASEGT. The CDR3 region is CASRDREKENSPLHF. For the CDR3, the DNA is TGTGCCAGCCGGGACAGGGAGAAAGAAAATTCACCCCTCCACTTT.

The chain employs TRBV4-3 and TRBJ2-6; D may be TRBD1 or TRBD2 (5 bases each). V gave up 0 bases and J gave up 10 bases, with 16 bases separating them. Germline V lookup: CDR1 LGHNA, CDR2 YSLEER. This CDR3 region has 16 residues. The CDR3 loop reads CASSQDPPGTPNVLTF. The CDR3 bases are TGCGCCAGCAGCCAAGATCCTCCTGGGACCCCGAACGTCCTGACTTTC.

This clonotype was counted a single time. The genes are TRBV12-5 and TRBJ2-2; D may correspond to TRBD1 or TRBD2 (6 bases each). Germline assignment: CDR1 LGHNT and CDR2 FRNRAP. CDR3 size: 16 residues. Trimming left V 0 bases short and J 3 bases short, with 11 bases between. In DNA, the CDR3 is TGTGCTAGTGGTTTGGTAACAGGGAGGCACACCGGGGAGCTGTTTTTT. It specifies CASGLVTGRHTGELFF.

The chain links TRBV12-3 or TRBV12-4 to TRBJ2-5; unclear D gene. Between the trimmed V and J ends, which lost 4 bases and 11 bases, there was a span of 23 bases. The CDR3 spans 15 residues. In DNA, the CDR3 is TGTGCCAGCAGTTCCAGACTCGCATCCTACAATGAGCAGTACTTC. It is translated as CASSSRLASYNEQYF.

In this sample, this clonotype turned up a few times. CDR3 protein: CSAGGTAYEQYF. CDR3 in DNA: TGCAGTGCTGGCGGGACAGCCTACGAGCAGTACTTC. The genes are TRBV20-1 and TRBJ2-7; tentative D call: TRBD1 (7 bases). The germline CDR1 and CDR2 sequences are DFQATT and SNEGSKA (reference sequence). CDR3 length equals 12 residues. V was pared by 5 bases and J by 2 bases, with 10 bases between.

The V call is TRBV6-1, the J call TRBJ2-1, with TRBD2 matching over 8 bases. Trimming at V came to 5 bases and at J to 10 bases, leaving 7 bases not matched to a gene. Germline V gene lookup returns CDR1 MNHNS and CDR2 SASEGT. CDR3 size: 13 residues. In DNA, the CDR3 is TGTGCCAGCAGTCGGGAGGGGGGGGGAGAGCAGTTCTTC. Its translation is CASSREGGGEQFF.

This rearrangement joins TRBV18 to TRBJ1-2, with D possibly matching TRBD1 (6 bases). Trimming stripped 2 bases from V and 4 bases from J, with 17 bases between. Per germline, CDR1 KGHSH and CDR2 LQKENI. The CDR3 covers 16 residues. The CDR3 region is CASSPIDGGPGYGYTF. Written as DNA, the CDR3 is TGTGCCAGCTCACCAATCGACGGGGGGCCGGGCTATGGCTACACCTTC.

The CDR3 is CASSLLSGEIYNEQFF. The CDR3 DNA reads TGTGCCAGCAGCCTTCTAAGCGGGGAGATCTACAATGAGCAGTTCTTC. The chain combines TRBV4-2 with TRBJ2-1; the match to TRBD2 covers 7 bases. The length of the CDR3 is 16 residues. CDR1 and CDR2 (germline): LGHNA, YNFKEQ. J gave up 3 bases and V 4 bases, and 9 bases lay outside the gene matches.

The rearrangement joins TRBV12-3 or TRBV12-4 to TRBJ2-3; 7 nucleotides match TRBD2. The CDR3 spans 16 residues. The junction had 17 bases not matched to a gene; V was cut back by 9 bases and J by 5 bases. CDR3 bases: TGTGCCAGTTCTCCCCCACTGGCAGGGAGGGAAGATACGCAGTATTTT. It codes for CASSPPLAGREDTQYF.

The chain has TRBV7-2 and TRBJ2-1; TRBD2 matches 9 bases. From germline, CDR1 is SGHTA and CDR2 FQGNSA. J lost 0 bases, V lost 5 bases, and 5 bases had no gene match. The CDR3 sequence is 16 residues long. The CDR3 DNA reads as TGTGCCAGCAGCGAAAGCGGGGGGAGCTCCTACAATGAGCAGTTCTTC. It translates to CASSESGGSSYNEQFF.

The CDR3 sequence: CSLKDVGQGLSEQFF. CDR3 sequence (DNA): TGCAGCCTCAAAGACGTGGGACAGGGGCTAAGTGAGCAGTTCTTC. The V call is TRBV29-1, the J call TRBJ2-1; 10 bases match TRBD1. CDR1 is SQVTM, CDR2 ANQGSEA, per germline. The CDR3 consists of 15 residues. J lost 9 bases, V lost 8 bases, and 16 bases had no gene match.

The chain joins TRBV12-3 or TRBV12-4 to TRBJ2-5; the match to TRBD2 covers 8 bases. V lost 6 bases and J lost 4; bases outside the gene matches: 13. The length of the CDR3 is 16 residues. The CDR3 here is CASRKPRGGGIETQYF. The CDR3 DNA is TGTGCCAGCAGAAAGCCTCGGGGGGGCGGAATAGAGACCCAGTACTTC.

The chain recombines TRBV29-1 with TRBJ2-3; 8 nucleotides match TRBD1. The V segment lost 3 bases and the J segment 4 bases; nucleotides outside the gene matches: 6. The V gene's germline CDR1 is SQVTM and CDR2 ANQGSEA. The CDR3 loop spans 14 amino acids. As DNA, the CDR3 is TGCAGCGTTGACCCGGACAGGGACCCAGATACGCAGTATTTT. Residues: CSVDPDRDPDTQYF.

The chain joins TRBV29-1 to TRBJ1-2, with D tentatively TRBD1 (5 bases). This CDR3 has 15 residues. V was shortened by 1 base and J by 0 bases, with 12 bases between the two germline ends. CDR1 is SQVTM and CDR2 is ANQGSEA in the germline V gene. The CDR3 DNA reads TGCAGCGTTGAAGGAGTTAGGGGAGCTAACTATGGCTACACCTTC. Translated: CSVEGVRGANYGYTF. The entire variable domain, with the rest obtained from reference TRBV29-1 and TRBJ1-2, is as follows: SAVISQKPSRDICQRGTSLTIQCQVDSQVTMMFWYRQQPGQSLTLIATANQGSEATYESGFVIDKFPISRPNLTFSTLTVSNMSPEDSSIYLCSVEGVRGANYGYTFGSGTRLTVV.

The V call is TRBV20-1, the J call TRBJ1-2, with TRBD1 matching 9 bases. Unmatched junction bases numbered 6, after V lost 5 bases and J lost 2 bases. Germline lookup yields CDR1 DFQATT and CDR2 SNEGSKA (reference sequence). There are 14 residues in the CDR3. CDR3 protein: CSAPGTGRNYGYTF. Written as DNA, the CDR3 is TGCAGTGCTCCCGGGACAGGGCGAAACTATGGCTACACCTTC.

The genes are TRBV10-3 and TRBJ1-6; D gene unclear. This CDR3 contains 13 residues. The germline V gene encodes CDR1 ENHRY and CDR2 SYGVKD. The ends were cut back, 0 bases at V and 7 bases at J, with 4 bases in the middle. The CDR3 DNA reads TGTGCCATCAGTGAGTCCACAAATTCACCCCTCCACTTT. This translates into CAISESTNSPLHF.